A single sample gave rise to the 31 T cell receptor beta chains below, sequenced in a study of shared clonotypes between healthy human individuals. The repertoire was sequenced with immunoSEQ multiplex PCR; TCRdb's copy has only in-frame clones and lacks some. The table includes about 800,000 clones, just over 95% detected once. Terminally differentiated effector memory CD45RA+ cells were excluded by CCR7 positive selection of CD45RO-negative cells. Material: naive CD8+ T cells sorted from blood. The receptor source for this set is a man aged 30 to 39 in good health.

V and J are TRBV7-8 and TRBJ2-7; TRBD2 might be the D (5 bases). V gave up 5 bases and J gave up 3 bases, with 14 bases separating them. There are 14 residues in the CDR3. CDR1 SGHVS and CDR2 FQNEAQ come from the germline V gene. The CDR3 DNA sequence: TGTGCCAGCAGCGGCGGGTCCGCCAACTACGAGCAGTACTTC. Its translation: CASSGGSANYEQYF.

The chain has TRBV13 and TRBJ2-7; no reliable D call. V was cut by 4 bases and J by 6 bases, with 13 bases left in between. The CDR3 runs 13 residues. CDR1 is PRHDT and CDR2 is FYEKMQ in the germline V gene (reference sequence). The CDR3 region is CASSSGIVGEQYF. The DNA of the CDR3 is TGTGCCAGCAGCTCTGGTATTGTCGGCGAGCAGTACTTC.

The genes are TRBV7-9 and TRBJ1-3, with 8 bases identical to TRBD1. Germline CDR1 is SEHNR and CDR2 is FQNEAQ (reference sequence). The CDR3 covers 15 residues. Unmatched junction bases numbered 6, after V lost 7 bases and J lost 1 base. Here the CDR3 reads CASTGTGRSGNTIYF. As DNA, the CDR3 is TGTGCCAGCACCGGGACAGGACGGTCTGGAAACACCATATATTTT.

The chain carries TRBV7-9 and TRBJ1-4; D not resolved. Trimming left V 4 bases short and J 7 bases short, with 16 bases between. The CDR3 covers 15 residues. Looked up from germline, CDR1 is SEHNR and CDR2 is FQNEAQ (reference sequence). The CDR3 here is CASSSTGGWGEKLFF. CDR3 bases: TGTGCCAGCAGCTCGACTGGAGGCTGGGGTGAAAAACTGTTTTTT.

J is TRBJ2-7 and V is TRBV5-6; TRBD2 might be the D (6 bases). CDR3 length: 14 residues. CDR1 is SGHDT, CDR2 YYEEEE, per germline. V lost 4 bases to trimming and J lost 1 base, with 12 bases between them. The CDR3 bases are TGTGCCAGCAGCCCGGTAGCGGTTTCCTACGAGCAGTACTTC. It specifies CASSPVAVSYEQYF.

The chain employs TRBV4-1 and TRBJ2-7; 7 nucleotides line up with TRBD2. J lost 3 bases, V lost 4 bases, and 12 bases had no gene match. Germline assignment: CDR1 MGHRA and CDR2 YSYEKL. The CDR3 has 16 amino acids. In nucleotides, the CDR3 is TGCGCCAGCAGCCTAAGCGGGGTCAGACCAGACTACGAGCAGTACTTC. Residues: CASSLSGVRPDYEQYF.

This rearrangement joins TRBV30 to TRBJ1-4, with no clear D. The CDR3 spans 14 residues. Germline CDR1 is GTSNPN and CDR2 is SVGIG (reference sequence). Trimming removed 3 bases from V and 0 bases from J, with 8 bases in between. The CDR3 sequence: CAWRLGSTNEKLFF. The CDR3, as DNA: TGTGCCTGGAGGTTAGGTTCAACTAATGAAAAACTGTTTTTT.

As concerns this clone: Within the sample, other DNA sequences also encode this same CDR3. The chain joins TRBV11-2 to TRBJ2-7, with 7 bases aligning to TRBD1. Germline CDR1 SGHAT, CDR2 FQNNGV. CDR3 length equals 13 residues. Unmatched junction bases numbered 1, after V lost 3 bases and J lost 2 bases. CDR3 sequence: CASSLGQPYEQYF. The CDR3 DNA sequence: TGTGCCAGCAGCTTGGGACAGCCCTACGAGCAGTACTTC.

V and J are TRBV7-9 and TRBJ2-7; D is perhaps TRBD2 (6 bases). The CDR3 spans 16 residues. Germline V gives CDR1 SEHNR, CDR2 FQNEAQ (reference sequence). V lost 4 bases, J lost 3 bases, and 19 bases lay in between. CDR3 amino acids: CASSSVAEADFYEQYF. In nucleotides, the CDR3 is TGTGCCAGCAGCTCGGTAGCGGAAGCGGACTTCTACGAGCAGTACTTC.

The chain carries TRBV4-3 and TRBJ2-3; D is unclear. This CDR3 is built from 14 residues. V gave up 0 bases and J gave up 6 bases, with 10 bases separating them. Germline lookup yields CDR1 LGHNA and CDR2 YSLEER. The CDR3 DNA is TGCGCCAGCAGCCAAGATGGGCTCGCGGATACGCAGTATTTT. The encoded protein is CASSQDGLADTQYF.

This chain links TRBV7-9 with TRBJ2-5; D uncertain. The CDR3 totals 15 residues. CDR1 and CDR2 from the germline V gene are SEHNR and FQNEAQ (reference sequence). Trimming shortened V by 7 bases and J by 5 bases, and 20 bases separated the two germline ends. CDR3 residues: CASIRPETGLETQYF. The CDR3, as DNA: TGTGCCAGCATCCGCCCAGAGACTGGATTGGAGACCCAGTACTTC.

The chain uses TRBV21-1 and TRBJ2-2; TRBD2 is taken as the D call from the table, unchecked against the DNA. TRBV21-1 is a pseudogene. CDR3 length: 19 amino acids. The DNA for the CDR3 is TGTGCCAGCAGCAAAGTAAACAGTTCTAGCGGGAGGACAACCGGGGAGCTGTTTTTT. This translates into CASSKVNSSSGRTTGELFF.

The gene calls are TRBV27 and TRBJ2-1, with unresolved D. The CDR3 length is 14 residues. The V and J ends lost 4 bases and 4 bases respectively, with 11 bases between them. CDR1 and CDR2 (germline): MNHEY, SMNVEV (reference sequence). In DNA, the CDR3 is TGTGCCAGCAGTTCGGACGGAGAATACAATGAGCAGTTCTTC. This gives the protein CASSSDGEYNEQFF.

This chain links TRBV18 with TRBJ2-6; D ambiguous. From germline, CDR1 is KGHSH and CDR2 LQKENI. The CDR3 runs to 19 residues. The germline V and J ends were trimmed by 3 bases and 1 base, with 19 bases remaining between them. The CDR3 nucleotides read TGTGCCAGCTCACCTTGGCCAGCCTCCTCGATTTCTGGGGCCAACGTCCTGACTTTC. Translating gives CASSPWPASSISGANVLTF. The full variable domain, rest sourced from reference TRBV18 and TRBJ2-6, is NAGVMQNPRHLVRRRGQEARLRCSPMKGHSHVYWYRQLPEEGLKFMVYLQKENIIDESGMPKERFSAEFPKEGPSILRIQQVVRGDSAAYFCASSPWPASSISGANVLTFGAGSRLTVL.

The chain combines TRBV7-6 with TRBJ2-7; 7 nucleotides align to TRBD1. Trimming cost V 5 bases and J 0 bases; bases outside gene matches: 10. The CDR3 has 16 residues. Per germline, CDR1 SGHVS and CDR2 FNYEAQ. In DNA form, the CDR3 reads TGTGCCAGCAGCACAACTGGGACAGCAAGCTCCTACGAGCAGTACTTC. Its protein product is CASSTTGTASSYEQYF. Variable domain in full (rest from reference TRBV7-6 and TRBJ2-7): GAGVSQSPRYKVTKRGQDVALRCDPISGHVSLYWYRQALGQGPEFLTYFNYEAQQDKSGLPNDRFSAERPEGSISTLTIQRTEQRDSAMYRCASSTTGTASSYEQYFGPGTRLTVT.

The chain links TRBV7-9 to TRBJ2-7; no clear D. The CDR3 totals 12 residues. Germline V gene sequence: CDR1 SEHNR, CDR2 FQNEAQ (reference sequence). Trimming shortened V by 5 bases and J by 3 bases, and 8 bases separated the two germline ends. CDR3: CASSLLVYEQYF. The CDR3 DNA reads TGTGCCAGCAGCCTGTTGGTCTACGAGCAGTACTTC.

This clone appeared a single time. V gene TRBV11-2 combines with J gene TRBJ1-1; TRBD1 is a possible D gene (5 bases). V gave up 4 bases and J gave up 3 bases, with 21 bases separating them. The CDR3 has 17 amino acids. Germline CDR1 SGHAT, CDR2 FQNNGV. The CDR3 reads CASSSGGRGGFDTEAFF. The CDR3 DNA reads TGTGCCAGCAGCTCCGGGGGTCGGGGCGGGTTCGACACTGAAGCTTTCTTT.

The rearrangement uses TRBV10-1 and TRBJ2-2, with 10 nucleotides matching TRBD2. Germline V gives CDR1 WNHNN, CDR2 SYGVQD (reference sequence). V dropped 6 bases and J dropped 1; count of bases not matched to a gene: 17. The CDR3 consists of 20 residues. In DNA, the CDR3 is TGCGCCAGCAGCTCCCGTCGCTCGGACCTAGCGGGAGTGAACACCGGGGAGCTGTTTTTT. It specifies CASSSRRSDLAGVNTGELFF.

The J gene is TRBJ1-5, the V gene TRBV6-4; D uncertain. The CDR3 is 19 residues long. The V end lost 3 bases, the J end lost 4 bases, and 25 bases lay between the germline ends. Germline V gene data show CDR1 as MRHNA and CDR2 as SNTAGT. The CDR3, as DNA: TGTGCCAGCAGTGAACTTGGACGGACCCACCAAATGTTAAATCAGCCCCAGCATTTT. It encodes CASSELGRTHQMLNQPQHF.

This clone was seen just once. This sequence joins TRBV29-1 and TRBJ2-7; D remains unclear. Germline CDR1 reads SQVTM; CDR2 reads ANQGSEA. V lost 2 bases and J 2 bases, leaving 13 bases between the germline ends. The CDR3 is 14 amino acids. CDR3 DNA sequence: TGCAGCGTTGAAAAAATCGGCCGACCCTACGAGCAGTACTTC. Its translation: CSVEKIGRPYEQYF.

The chain employs TRBV27 and TRBJ1-2; weak D call: TRBD1 (5 bases). Trimming removed 5 bases at V and 7 bases at J, with 8 bases between. Germline CDR1 and CDR2: MNHEY and SMNVEV (reference sequence). The CDR3 totals 11 residues. As DNA, the CDR3 is TGTGCCAGCAGTGAGGGGCTTGGCTACACCTTC. The encoded protein is CASSEGLGYTF.

This chain joins TRBV5-4 and TRBJ2-5; 8 nucleotides agree with TRBD1. CDR3 size: 15 residues. The junction had 2 bases not matched to a gene; V was cut back by 0 bases and J by 1 base. The germline CDR1 and CDR2 sequences are SGHNT and YYREEE (reference sequence). DNA of the CDR3: TGTGCCAGCAGCTTGGAAGACAGGGGCCAAGAGACCCAGTACTTC. This translates into CASSLEDRGQETQYF.

Turning to this clone: The sample has other DNA sequences that encode this CDR3 too. The chain carries TRBV29-1 and TRBJ1-1, with D unresolved. From germline, CDR1 is SQVTM and CDR2 ANQGSEA. Trimming took 5 bases from V and 0 from J, leaving 7 bases between them. The CDR3 extends over 12 amino acids. The CDR3 region is CSVSRMNTEAFF. The DNA for the CDR3 is TGCAGCGTTTCGCGAATGAACACTGAAGCTTTCTTT.

V is TRBV7-6 and J is TRBJ2-2; D is uncertain. Trimming removed 4 bases from V and 6 bases from J, with 9 bases in between. The CDR3 covers 13 residues. The germline V gene encodes CDR1 SGHVS and CDR2 FNYEAQ. DNA of the CDR3: TGTGCCAGCAGCTCCAGAGGAGCCGGGGAGCTGTTTTTT. Protein product: CASSSRGAGELFF.

The chain joins TRBV7-2 to TRBJ2-5, with 11 bases matching TRBD1. V trimming: 5 bases; J trimming: 5 bases; junction bases outside the gene matches: 10. Germline-derived CDR1 and CDR2 are SGHTA and FQGNSA. The CDR3 extends over 16 amino acids. CDR3 nucleotides: TGTGCCAGCAGCGCTAAGGGACAGGGGGTATTGGAGACCCAGTACTTC. Its translation: CASSAKGQGVLETQYF.

The chain has TRBV27 and TRBJ2-6, with D maybe TRBD1 (5 bases). This CDR3 is built from 13 residues. Germline CDR1 is MNHEY and CDR2 is SMNVEV (reference sequence). Between the trimmed V and J ends, which lost 6 bases and 8 bases, there was a span of 11 bases. The CDR3 DNA reads TGTGCCAGCAGGGGAACAGGCTCCAACGTCCTGACTTTC. Residues: CASRGTGSNVLTF.

The chain carries TRBV6-5 and TRBJ2-1; D is uncertain. Trimming took off 5 bases at V and 6 bases at J, with 11 bases between the two ends. In germline, CDR1 is MNHEY, CDR2 SVGAGI. The CDR3 has 13 residues. The CDR3 DNA is TGTGCCAGCAGTCGGCCCTTCAGCAATGAGCAGTTCTTC. Translation gives CASSRPFSNEQFF.

The gene calls are TRBV28 and TRBJ2-3, with 12 bases fitting TRBD2. Trimming cost V 8 bases and J 2 bases; bases outside gene matches: 8. Germline-derived CDR1 and CDR2 are MDHEN and SYDVKM. The CDR3 has 16 amino acids. CDR3 coding DNA: TGTGCCAGCTTTGGACTAGCGGGAAGACCCACAGATACGCAGTATTTT. This translates into CASFGLAGRPTDTQYF.

J is TRBJ2-5 and V is TRBV6-5, with 10 bases that match TRBD2. CDR1 is MNHEY, CDR2 SVGAGI, per germline. The CDR3 loop spans 16 amino acids. V dropped 4 bases and J dropped 5; count of bases not matched to a gene: 10. In DNA, the CDR3 is TGTGCCAGCAGTTCGGCTAGCGGGAGACATTTGGAGACCCAGTACTTC. Its translation: CASSSASGRHLETQYF.

The V gene is TRBV27, the J gene TRBJ2-7; D possibly corresponds to TRBD1 (6 bases). Trimming left V 5 bases short and J 2 bases short, with 19 bases between. The CDR3 consists of 16 residues. Germline CDR1 reads MNHEY; CDR2 reads SMNVEV (reference sequence). CDR3 region: CASSPSAGTTTYEQYF. The DNA for the CDR3 is TGTGCCAGCAGTCCGTCCGCCGGGACAACCACCTACGAGCAGTACTTC.

The J gene is TRBJ2-5, the V gene TRBV5-4; D is ambiguous. This CDR3 is built from 15 residues. V lost 2 bases and J 2 bases, leaving 13 bases between the germline ends. Germline V gives CDR1 SGHNT, CDR2 YYREEE (reference sequence). The CDR3 DNA reads as TGTGCCAGCAGCTTTACCGACGTAGGTCAAGAGACCCAGTACTTC. The encoded protein is CASSFTDVGQETQYF.